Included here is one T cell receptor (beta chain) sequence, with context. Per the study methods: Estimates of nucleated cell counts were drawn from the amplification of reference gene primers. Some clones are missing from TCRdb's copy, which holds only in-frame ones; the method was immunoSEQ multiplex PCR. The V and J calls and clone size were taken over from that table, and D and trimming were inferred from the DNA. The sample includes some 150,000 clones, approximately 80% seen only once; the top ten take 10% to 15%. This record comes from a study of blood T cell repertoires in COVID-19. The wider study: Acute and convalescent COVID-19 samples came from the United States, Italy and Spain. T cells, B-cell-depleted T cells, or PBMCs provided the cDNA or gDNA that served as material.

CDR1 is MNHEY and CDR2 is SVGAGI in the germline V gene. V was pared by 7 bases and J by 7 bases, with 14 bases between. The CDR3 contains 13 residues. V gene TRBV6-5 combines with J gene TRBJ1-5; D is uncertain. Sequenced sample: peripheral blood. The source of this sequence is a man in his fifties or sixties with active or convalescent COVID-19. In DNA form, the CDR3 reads TGTGCCAGCATACCCTCCTCCGGGCAGCCCCAGCATTTT. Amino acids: CASIPSSGQPQHF.